A single sample gave rise to the 29 T cell receptor beta chains below, sequenced in a study of monozygotic twins with inflammatory bowel disease. For each CDR3 protein, TCRdb gives one entry from its re-call of the 5' RACE reads, without DNA. The sample is made up of around 220,000 distinct CDR3 sequences, and the top ten hold roughly 7.5% of it. The sample was blood. The receptors stem from a human donor with ulcerative colitis or Crohn's disease, or a healthy co-twin of an affected twin (not recorded which).

This rearrangement joins TRBV15 to TRBJ2-3; TCRdb's D gene call, TRBD1, goes unchecked for lack of DNA. The germline gives CDR1 LNHNV, CDR2 YYDKDF (reference sequence). The CDR3 spans 22 residues. This chain's CDR3 is CATSRDRASGIPGGGRADTQYF.

The chain has TRBV4-1 and TRBJ1-1; lacking DNA, the TRBD1 call made by TCRdb goes unchecked. CDR1 is MGHRA and CDR2 is YSYEKL in the germline V gene. The CDR3 runs 12 residues. The CDR3 spells CASSHTTGGAFF.

The gene calls are TRBV7-9 and TRBJ1-2; TCRdb gives TRBD1 as the D gene, but with no DNA this cannot be confirmed. Germline V lookup: CDR1 SEHNR, CDR2 FQNEAQ (reference sequence). This CDR3 is 16 amino acids long. Here the CDR3 reads CASSLMGTRTAYGYTF.

The CDR3 is CSASVTGLGFF. This chain links TRBV20-1 with TRBJ2-1; TCRdb lists TRBD1, though no DNA is available to test this call. There are 11 residues in the CDR3. Germline V gene sequence: CDR1 DFQATT, CDR2 SNEGSKA (reference sequence).

The genes are TRBV4-2 and TRBJ2-3; the D call from TCRdb, TRBD2, cannot be confirmed without DNA. Germline loops: CDR1 LGHNA, CDR2 YNFKEQ. The CDR3 loop spans 14 amino acids. The CDR3 sequence: CASSPSGAEDTQYF.

The chain carries TRBV12-3 or TRBV12-4 and TRBJ1-1; absent DNA, TCRdb's TRBD1 call cannot be checked. The CDR3 is made up of 15 amino acids. CDR3 sequence reads: CASSPRDRANTEAFF.

This chain connects TRBV11-2 to TRBJ2-2; the D call of TRBD2 rests on TCRdb alone, since no DNA is present to check it. This CDR3 is 20 amino acids long. CDR1 is SGHAT and CDR2 is FQNNGV in the germline V gene. This CDR3 is CASSPRQGPASEGITGELFF.

The chain uses TRBV5-1 and TRBJ2-1; TCRdb proposes TRBD2, but this gene call is untestable without DNA. The germline V gene has CDR1 SGHRS and CDR2 YFSETQ. The CDR3 is 15 amino acids. CDR3 loop: CASSLVAGSTNEQFF.

The chain recombines TRBV5-6 with TRBJ1-1. Germline loops: CDR1 SGHDT, CDR2 YYEEEE. The CDR3 loop spans 13 amino acids. CDR3 region: CASSAGSVTEAFF.

The chain has TRBV5-1 and TRBJ2-1; TCRdb returns TRBD1, unconfirmable since there is no DNA. The CDR3 extends over 17 amino acids. The germline CDR1 and CDR2 sequences are SGHRS and YFSETQ. This CDR3 is CASSGLVRGGGYNEQFF. Full variable domain (missing parts from reference TRBV5-1 and TRBJ2-1): KAGVTQTPRYLIKTRGQQVTLSCSPISGHRSVSWYQQTPGQGLQFLFEYFSETQRNKGNFPGRFSGRQFSNSRSEMNVSTLELGDSALYLCASSGLVRGGGYNEQFFGPGTRLTVL.

This chain connects TRBV2 to TRBJ2-2. This CDR3 is built from 12 residues. Germline CDR1 and CDR2: SNHLY and FYNNEI. Here the CDR3 reads CASSDITGELFF.

This sequence joins TRBV28 and TRBJ1-2; TCRdb indicates TRBD1, and absent DNA this call remains unverified. This CDR3 contains 18 residues. Germline lookup yields CDR1 MDHEN and CDR2 SYDVKM. CDR3 protein: CASSSPGGLGRRKTGYTF.

The rearrangement uses TRBV4-2 and TRBJ2-3; TCRdb gives TRBD1 as the D gene, but with no DNA this cannot be confirmed. This CDR3 has 17 residues. CDR1 and CDR2 from the germline V gene are LGHNA and YNFKEQ. The CDR3 sequence is CASSQRSRGVGTDTQYF.

This chain joins TRBV2 and TRBJ2-7; TCRdb's D call of TRBD1 is untestable without DNA. The CDR3 sequence is 12 residues long. Per germline, CDR1 SNHLY and CDR2 FYNNEI. The CDR3 here is CASTSGAGILGF. Based on the CDR3 plus reference TRBV2 and TRBJ2-7, the full variable domain is EPEVTQTPSHQVTQMGQEVILRCVPISNHLYFYWYRQILGQKVEFLVSFYNNEISEKSEIFDDQFSVERPDGSNFTLKIRSTKLEDSAMYFCASTSGAGILGFGPGTRLTVT.

J is TRBJ1-1 and V is TRBV7-3. Germline loops: CDR1 SGHTA, CDR2 FQGTGA. The CDR3 loop spans 14 amino acids. The CDR3 loop is CASSLLSGITEAFF.

The chain couples TRBV4-2 to TRBJ2-7. The CDR3 totals 12 residues. Germline V gene sequence: CDR1 LGHNA, CDR2 YNFKEQ. The CDR3 sequence: CASSQDYKEQYF.

The rearrangement joins TRBV20-1 to TRBJ2-3; TCRdb designates TRBD1, a call that cannot be tested without DNA. In germline, CDR1 is DFQATT, CDR2 SNEGSKA (reference sequence). This CDR3 has 14 residues. CDR3 sequence: CSARDRGRADTQYF.

The CDR3 protein is CASSLWQGAEKLFF. The chain uses TRBV7-2 and TRBJ1-4; TCRdb indicates TRBD1, and absent DNA this call remains unverified. Germline values: CDR1 SGHTA, CDR2 FQGNSA. CDR3 size: 14 residues.

The chain combines TRBV5-4 with TRBJ1-4; TCRdb picks TRBD1, but there is no DNA to check that call. Looked up from germline, CDR1 is SGHNT and CDR2 is YYREEE (reference sequence). The CDR3 consists of 15 residues. This CDR3 reads CASSSGARMQEKLFF.

The chain joins TRBV6-1 to TRBJ1-2; TCRdb's assignment of TRBD1 cannot be checked, as there is no DNA. The germline gives CDR1 MNHNS, CDR2 SASEGT. The CDR3 is made up of 14 amino acids. The CDR3 sequence: CASRRRGVNYGYTF.

The rearrangement links TRBV19 to TRBJ1-2; there is no DNA to check the TCRdb D call of TRBD1. The CDR3 contains 15 residues. The germline gives CDR1 LNHDA, CDR2 SQIVND (reference sequence). This chain's CDR3 is CASSDGRVPRRGYTF.

This rearrangement joins TRBV2 to TRBJ1-1. The CDR3 totals 15 residues. Germline V gives CDR1 SNHLY, CDR2 FYNNEI. The CDR3: CANKKEESLDAEAFF.

The chain links TRBV6-5 to TRBJ2-7; TCRdb gives TRBD2 as the D gene, but with no DNA this cannot be confirmed. This CDR3 is 15 amino acids long. CDR1 is MNHEY and CDR2 is SVGAGI in the germline V gene. CDR3 residues: CASSSGTSGSYEQYF.

The J gene is TRBJ1-1, the V gene TRBV28. CDR3 length: 13 residues. CDR1 is MDHEN, CDR2 SYDVKM, per germline. The CDR3 loop is CASSADENTEAFF.

J is TRBJ1-5 and V is TRBV5-6; no DNA is available, so the TRBD1 call from TCRdb remains unchecked. Per the germline V gene, CDR1 is SGHDT and CDR2 is YYEEEE. The CDR3 is made up of 15 amino acids. The CDR3 protein is CASSRYRGKDQPQHF.

The chain couples TRBV29-1 to TRBJ2-7. This CDR3 has 12 amino acids. The V gene's germline CDR1 is SQVTM and CDR2 ANQGSEA. The CDR3 sequence is CSAKAGLYEQYF.

The chain links TRBV27 to TRBJ2-1; absent DNA, TCRdb's TRBD2 call cannot be checked. CDR3 length: 16 amino acids. Looked up from germline, CDR1 is MNHEY and CDR2 is SMNVEV (reference sequence). CDR3 protein: CASSSLAGVAYNEQFF.

The chain uses TRBV12-3 or TRBV12-4 and TRBJ2-7; TCRdb reports TRBD2, a call that lacks DNA to check it against. CDR3 length: 16 amino acids. This CDR3 reads CASSSEGYPTLGEQYF.

The gene calls are TRBV11-1 and TRBJ2-1; lacking DNA, the TRBD2 call made by TCRdb goes unchecked. Germline V gives CDR1 SGHAT, CDR2 FQDESV (reference sequence). This CDR3 region has 18 residues. The CDR3 spells CASSFTSGPPSSYNEQFF.